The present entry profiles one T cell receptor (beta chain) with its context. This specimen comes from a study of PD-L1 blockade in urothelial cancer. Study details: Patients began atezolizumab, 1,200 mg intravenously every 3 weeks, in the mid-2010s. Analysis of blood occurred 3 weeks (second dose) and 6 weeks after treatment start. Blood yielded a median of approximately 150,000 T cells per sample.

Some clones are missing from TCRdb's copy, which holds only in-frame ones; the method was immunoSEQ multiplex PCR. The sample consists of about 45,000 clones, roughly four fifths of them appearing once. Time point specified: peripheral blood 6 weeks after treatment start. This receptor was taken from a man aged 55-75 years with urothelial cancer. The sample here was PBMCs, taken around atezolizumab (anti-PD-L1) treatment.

The CDR3 protein is CASSPKAGASYEQYF. CDR3 nucleotides: TGTGCCAGCTCACCAAAAGCGGGAGCATCCTACGAGCAGTACTTC. V gene TRBV18 combines with J gene TRBJ2-7; 8 nucleotides match TRBD2. The CDR3 spans 15 residues. The V segment lost 2 bases and the J segment 1 base; nucleotides outside the gene matches: 4. CDR1 is KGHSH and CDR2 is LQKENI in the germline V gene.